This T cell receptor (beta chain) was identified during a study of regulatory T cells in long-lasting Graves disease (TCRdb year 2021). Broadly, across the study: In the newly diagnosed Graves' disease group, patients had been taking antithyroid drugs for less than 3 months. This study used TCR sequencing and RNA sequencing of peripheral blood to compare persistent Graves' disease patients against newly diagnosed Graves' disease patients. The study took place in China and was registered as a clinical trial. A total of about 35 samples underwent TCR sequencing: around 13 from persistent and about 20 from newly diagnosed Graves' disease patients. Study-wide findings and limitations: Preferential use of TRBV28, TRBJ1-2 and TRBJ2-5 was observed in persistent disease, whereas TRBV20-1 and TRBJ2-1 were favored in newly diagnosed disease. The authors noted that the small sample size was a limitation that may lower accuracy. More public clonotypes were shared among persistent patients (roughly 3,000) than among newly diagnosed patients (under 1,000). Peripheral blood alone was examined, since thyroid tissue, which constituted the primary lesion, could not be accessed. Only the TCR beta chain was sequenced and analyzed. Compared with newly diagnosed patients, persistent Graves' disease patients had lower TCR Shannon entropy and fewer highly expanded clones, which suggests clonal expansion.

This sample's time point label indicates: newly diagnosed GD, antithyroid drugs for less than 3 months. RNA was extracted from PBMCs in TRIzol for both TCR sequencing and RNA sequencing. Graves' disease was diagnosed according to American Thyroid Association guidelines. Patients for the study were recruited at an endocrinology department in Xi'an, China. Each patient gave roughly 8.4 milliliters of peripheral blood, collected in an EDTA anticoagulant tube. Ficoll Paque Plus density gradient separation was used to isolate PBMCs, and no further T cell sorting was performed. An Agilent 2100 Bioanalyzer and agarose gel were used to check RNA quality, and a NanoDrop 2000 was used to measure RNA concentration. In its sample, this clonotype was seen a few times. Its antigen target is currently unknown. Base-call qualities are not available, and no considerably larger clone is one nucleotide away. Preparation of the library involved multiplex PCR. Instrument used: Illumina HiSeq 4000. To build TCR beta libraries, CDR3 regions were amplified by Arm-PCR using iRepertoire HTBI primers. PCR products were gel purified before sequencing. In the paper's pipeline: Gene usage analysis of CDR3 amino acid clonotypes used the 62 TRBV and about 15 TRBJ segments found across samples. Filtered high-quality paired reads were merged into contigs using COPE and FqMerger. BLAST was used to align contigs to IMGT TRBV, TRBD and TRBJ reference genes, and CDR3 was defined according to IMGT. Clonotypes above 0.1% frequency were classified as highly expanded clones. Shannon entropy served as the measure of repertoire diversity, while the Gini coefficient captured V-J evenness. Clonotypes shared by more than one individual were considered public. TCRdb reanalyzed the raw reads on its own, using fastp at Q25 for trimming and MiXCR for clone calling, and kept in-frame beta chains. Rows matching on CDR3 protein sequence are summarized as one entry with the most common DNA and genes. In this record, the V and J calls reflect TCRdb's handling and not the investigators' own analysis. The sample profile shows hundreds of thousands of distinct CDR3 sequences; approximately 15% of them were found once. The ten largest clones add up to approximately 7.6% of the sample.

Germline trimming amounts to 0 bases on V and 3 bases on J, with 9 as the count of junction bases outside the gene matches. The CDR3 sequence holds 17 residues, the cysteine and phenylalanine included. The only DNA kept is the CDR3, 51 bases in frame from the first base. CDR1 and CDR2 (SGHVS, FQNEAQ) derive from the germline V gene. These data were also filed under a second study, of T cells in Graves' hyperthyroidism and ophthalmopathy. From that second study: Stable Graves' hyperthyroidism was defined as the absence of progression to ophthalmopathy over 18 months of follow-up. The hyperthyroidism patients were between 18 and 65 years old and newly diagnosed, with a disease duration of less than 2 months. Patients with uncontrolled infections, other autoimmune diseases, pregnancy or lactation were excluded. Diagnoses relied on clinical symptoms, serum thyroxine and TRAb, thyroid ultrasound and orbital computed tomography. For the first round of RT-PCR on the TCR CDR3, the HTBI primer set was used together with the Qiagen OneStep RT-PCR kit. Most expanded thyroid clonotypes (frequency above 0.001) were also detected in blood, suggesting blood repertoires may reflect thyroid immune responses. Ophthalmopathy was separated from stable hyperthyroidism by a 13 V-J signature model, with about 86% sensitivity and 81% to 82% specificity obtained in cross-validation and 80%/75% obtained in testing. During validation, the model predicted progression to ophthalmopathy a median of roughly six months ahead of onset, with around 65% sensitivity and 72.22% specificity. TCR V-J signatures able to tell the groups apart were searched for in a discovery cohort of 95 to 100 patients, of whom 43 had Graves' ophthalmopathy and 55 to 65 had stable Graves' hyperthyroidism. Prospective prediction of ophthalmopathy was tested in an independent validation cohort consisting of under 20 hyperthyroidism patients and some 17 patients who later progressed to ophthalmopathy. The approximately 90 discovery patients were divided at random into training and test sets in a 7:3 ratio. Thyroid tissue and blood T-cell repertoires from several Graves' hyperthyroidism patients were also compared in the study. Once sampling was done, hyperthyroidism patients were given methimazole at a starting dose of 30 mg daily, whereas ophthalmopathy patients were given high-dose intravenous methylprednisolone. Libraries were constructed in a second round of multiplex PCR, after which size selection and purification were carried out. Libraries were sequenced paired-end with 100 bp reads on an Illumina HiSeq2000. SOAPnuke was used to process the raw data, removing reads that contained adapters or uncalled bases, had a mean Phred below 15, or lacked an exact match to the constant primer or identifier. COPE v1.2.5 was used to merge high-quality paired reads, and clonotypes were defined as unique nucleotide sequences. Clonotypes were aligned to IMGT TRBV, TRBD and TRBJ reference segments using MiTCR v1.1. Only V-J combinations with frequency above 0.0001, covering 99% to 99.2% of repertoires, were analysed. A TCS score was defined as the ratio of F50 (clonal expansion) to E x V (chaos), with BLOSUM62-based TCRdist applied between CDR3 peptides within each V-J. Welch's t-statistics and random forest reduced roughly 530 V-J features to around 14, which were used in a naive Bayes classifier (R e1071). No statistical method was used to set the sample size in advance, and investigators knew the group allocation. TCR Vbeta CDR3 sequencing of 135 peripheral blood samples (approximately 44 ophthalmopathy, 70 to 85 hyperthyroidism and around 17 progressor patients) is reported in the paper.

The chain is assembled from TRBV7-8 and TRBJ2-7, and TRBD2 matches 9 of the central bases. The starting material was peripheral blood mononuclear cells (PBMCs), obtained at new diagnosis, from a patient treated with antithyroid drugs. The clonotype comes from a middle-aged woman with Graves disease. Donor details come from another sample of the same person, matched by shared clones. The encoded CDR3 is CASSLAPSSGVGYEQYF. The nucleotide sequence is given as TGTGCCAGCAGCTTAGCGCCCTCTAGCGGGGTGGGCTACGAGCAGTACTTC.